One sample yielded the 2 T cell receptor beta chains listed below, sequenced in a study of blood T cell repertoires in COVID-19. Sequenced by immunoSEQ multiplex PCR; TCRdb stores in-frame clones only, minus some. The sample shows approximately 94,000 clones, about 86% of them seen only once. Sequencing was carried out using peripheral blood. These receptors were taken from a woman aged 70-85 years with acute or convalescent COVID-19.

The rearrangement joins TRBV6-5 to TRBJ1-6; D is perhaps TRBD1 (5 bases). Germline V gene lookup returns CDR1 MNHEY and CDR2 SVGAGI. The CDR3 consists of 14 residues. Trimming pared 4 bases from V and 7 bases from J, leaving 11 bases between. CDR3 bases: TGTGCCAGCAGTTTCAGGGTGACGAATTCACCCCTCCACTTT. Amino acid sequence: CASSFRVTNSPLHF.

The rearrangement joins TRBV5-5 to TRBJ2-1; D might be TRBD2 (6 bases). Germline-derived CDR1 and CDR2 are SGHKS and YYEKEE (reference sequence). This CDR3 has 17 residues. Deletions cut 4 bases from V and 0 bases from J, with 17 bases between. The DNA of the CDR3 is TGTGCCAGCAGCCATGCCGGGACTCCGAGCTCCTACAATGAGCAGTTCTTC. Encoded protein: CASSHAGTPSSYNEQFF.